This T cell receptor (beta chain) was recorded in a study of control samples from healthy donors and cancer patients. Germline CDR1 and CDR2: SGHTA and FQGNSA. The CDR3 contains 14 residues. After removal of 5 bases from V and 5 bases from J, the junction contained 5 bases not matched to a gene. This table comes from immunoSEQ multiplex PCR, and its TCRdb copy is limited to in-frame clones, with some not included. The data contain about 27,000 clones, roughly 93% of them singletons. The sequenced sample consisted of PBMCs. This chain connects TRBV7-2 to TRBJ2-5; 10 bases line up with TRBD2. The TCR sequence derives from a man aged 45 to 65 with lung cancer. The CDR3 coding sequence is TGTGCCAGCAGCAGACTAGCGGGTGGGGAGACCCAGTACTTC. Translated: CASSRLAGGETQYF.